Listed below are T cell receptor beta chains from one sample, sequenced in a study of blood T cell repertoires in COVID-19. Some clones are missing from TCRdb's copy, which holds only in-frame ones; the method was immunoSEQ multiplex PCR. The sample shows about 89,000 clones, roughly 80% of them seen only once. Sequenced sample: peripheral blood. The receptors here all came from a human donor in a cohort sampled during active COVID-19. The CDR3 runs from the conserved cysteine through the conserved F or W. The order of the fields is J gene, clone size, V gene, CDR3 protein. Size values are once, few and many counts, or a class for expanded clones, and some rows have none.

TRBJ2-7	-	TRBV27	CASIPSGQANRRYF
TRBJ1-5	-	TRBV28	CASSSGPGQPQHF
TRBJ2-1	-	TRBV7-2	CASSLAFAGVSVNEQFF
TRBJ2-1	once	TRBV7-9	CASSFAQTYNEQFF
TRBJ2-1	few	TRBV9	CASSVGLVARDNEQFF
TRBJ2-7	-	TRBV25-1	CASSELGSGPSYEQYF
TRBJ2-5	-	TRBV7-2	CASSRTVTAGETQYF
TRBJ2-7	-	TRBV11-2	CASSFPTSGRAKEQYF
TRBJ1-1	-	TRBV7-9	CASSSDRVNTEAFF
TRBJ2-1	-	TRBV4-3	CASSQGGSSYNEQFF
TRBJ2-5	-	TRBV6-2/TRBV6-3	CASSYLQGGETQYF
TRBJ2-1	once	TRBV7-9	CASSLSLAGFRSYNEQFF
TRBJ2-7	once	TRBV5-1	CASSFSQGGEQYF
TRBJ2-2	few	TRBV6-4	CASSPLAVNTGELFF
TRBJ1-2	few	TRBV25-1	CASSEVGGIPGGYGYTF
TRBJ1-5	-	TRBV28	CASSGQGVNNQPQHF
TRBJ1-1	-	TRBV4-3	CASSHSGGRNTEAFF
TRBJ2-3	-	TRBV28	CASSPTGTGRRGTQYF
TRBJ2-1	-	TRBV4-3	CASSQDQAYNEQFF
TRBJ2-5	-	TRBV4-1	CASSQAGGETQYF
TRBJ1-5	-	TRBV7-2	CASSLKYSYSNQPQHF
TRBJ1-4	-	TRBV6-6	CASSRLTGAYYEKLFF
TRBJ2-2	-	TRBV20-1	CSARGLAGGRGTGELFF
TRBJ2-3	-	TRBV2	CASRQQGEGTDTQYF
TRBJ2-7	once	TRBV12-3/TRBV12-4	CASSLTQNSEQYF
TRBJ2-7	few	TRBV3-1/TRBV3-2	CASRALDRGEQYF
TRBJ2-6	-	TRBV4-2	CASSQYSPSGANVLTF
TRBJ2-7	-	TRBV4-3	CASSQDGSGTGSHEQYF
TRBJ2-6	-	TRBV7-2	CASSLAVGGPGANVLTF
TRBJ1-6	-	TRBV28	CASSLAAGTNNSPLHF
TRBJ2-6	-	TRBV7-2	CASSARQGALGANVLTF
TRBJ2-7	-	TRBV6-6	CASTRTGEGYEQYF
TRBJ1-2	-	TRBV6-5	CASSTPRGGEYGYTF
TRBJ1-1	-	TRBV24-1	CATSDATYEAFF
TRBJ1-1	-	TRBV28	CASSPRTVTTTEAFF
TRBJ2-7	-	TRBV20-1	CSASRAGSSLEQYF
TRBJ1-2	-	TRBV18	CASSPPGTGGPSNYGYTF
TRBJ1-1	-	TRBV5-4	CASSRQVMGRTEAFF
TRBJ2-2	-	TRBV9	CASSAGGPGELFF
TRBJ1-1	-	TRBV7-8	CASTNPSWAPEAFF
TRBJ2-7	-	TRBV6-2/TRBV6-3	CASRYGRLREQYF
TRBJ1-1	once	TRBV5-8	CASTTRASNTEAFF
TRBJ2-5	once	TRBV27	CASRGRTAGFETQYF
TRBJ2-1	-	TRBV5-4	CASSLPGPEAYNEQFF
TRBJ2-7	-	TRBV19	CASSPTSVSGTYEQYF
TRBJ1-1	-	TRBV5-4	CASSLIRNTEAFF
TRBJ2-3	-	TRBV7-8	CASSFLFHTQYF
TRBJ1-1	once	TRBV30	CAWNLGQVNTEAFF
TRBJ1-1	-	TRBV4-3	CASSQDQGQGTEAFF
TRBJ2-7	once	TRBV7-2	CASSSDSGGTYEQYF
TRBJ2-1	-	TRBV19	CASSIRTSGTYNEQFF